This T cell receptor beta chain derives from a study of identical twins. Study results and limitations: Abundant cord blood beta clonotypes carried fewer insertions; memory repertoires showed none.

Healthy Caucasians were all of the donors. This clonotype was counted many times. The antigen remains unidentified. cDNA carried unique molecular identifiers, and a universal primer site was added by template switching. TCRdb re-called the 5' RACE reads through MiXCR, storing one row per CDR3 protein. The data hold under 1 million distinct CDR3 sequences, with around an eighth observed a single time. The CDR3 loop spans 13 amino acids. Germline V gene lookup returns CDR1 SGHVS and CDR2 FNYEAQ. The V end was cut by 2 bases, the J end by 7 bases, with 11 bases between. The data also belong to a second study, concerning yellow fever vaccine responses in identical twins.

Sequenced material: PBMCs. This receptor was identified in a woman younger than 30 in good health. This chain joins TRBV7-6 and TRBJ1-2; no clear D. The CDR3 bases are TGTGCCAGCAGCTTAATGGCTGCGAGTGGCTACACCTTC. Its protein is CASSLMAASGYTF. The whole variable domain, remainder taken from reference TRBV7-6 and TRBJ1-2, is GAGVSQSPRYKVTKRGQDVALRCDPISGHVSLYWYRQALGQGPEFLTYFNYEAQQDKSGLPNDRFSAERPEGSISTLTIQRTEQRDSAMYRCASSLMAASGYTFGSGTRLTVV.